This TCR beta chain was documented in a study of blood T cell repertoires in COVID-19 (dated by TCRdb to about 2020). Study-level background: The collaborator samples originated in the United States, Italy and Spain and spanned the acute and convalescent phases of COVID-19. Deeply sampled blood TCRbeta repertoires from subjects exposed to, actively infected with, or recovered from COVID-19 were included in the dataset. A freely available public database, intended as a resource for researchers studying the immune response to SARS-CoV-2, is where the repertoires were released. Where HLA class I and class II types were available, the types were taken from metadata supplied by the sample provider, not from assay-based typing. Nearly every sample came with metadata listing a de-identified subject ID, COVID-19 status, age in years and sex. The samples were drawn from the first 160 participants of the ongoing ImmuneRACE study and from over a thousand subjects provided by 6 global collaborators. The prospective study material was composed of cDNA or gDNA derived from T cells, B-cell-depleted T cells, or PBMCs.

TCRbeta CDR3 regions were amplified from genomic DNA using the immunoSEQ Assay, a bias-controlled multiplex PCR. The source study handled its data this way. Within the assay, amplification of reference gene primers was used to estimate how many nucleated cells each sample contained. Sequence reads were collapsed and filtered to measure the absolute abundance of every unique TCRbeta CDR3 rearrangement. For each sample, productive Simpson clonality was calculated as the square root of Simpson's diversity index across productive rearrangements. TCRdb obtained this table from immuneACCESS and retained in-frame rearrangements with V and J assigned. These tables miss some clones; where compared with another copy, unresolved V genes account for less than half of the shortfall, and the remainder is unexplained. Clonal size and the V and J genes are those of that table, whereas D and trimming came from the DNA. The sample table lists around 70,000 clones, 80% to 90% of them with a count of one. Approximately 22% of the sample belongs to the ten largest clones.

Each collaborating institution followed its own protocols to collect whole blood in K2EDTA tubes. For TCRbeta analysis, collaborator samples were shipped as frozen whole blood, as isolated PBMCs, or as DNA extracted from either sample type. Here V drops 2 bases and J drops 2 bases, and the junction holds 4 bases not matched to any gene. In the germline V gene, CDR1 corresponds to KGHDR and CDR2 to SFDVKD. The CDR3 measures 16 amino acids from cysteine to phenylalanine. Just CDR3 DNA is preserved here, 48 bases in frame from base 1. Comments on this clone: Its antigen is unknown. Per-base qualities were not stored, and no clone one base away is much larger.

Study-wide findings and limitations: The quantity of clinical and demographic metadata differed by source and by participant and was supplied without curation.

The receptor comes from a woman in her seventies with acute or convalescent COVID-19. The sequenced sample consisted of peripheral blood. The chain was built from TRBV24-1 and TRBJ2-1; 8 nucleotides in the junction match TRBD1. The nucleotide sequence reads as follows: TGTGCCACCAGTGATTACAGGGGGTGGCCCTACAATGAGCAGTTCTTC. Its protein reads: CATSDYRGWPYNEQFF.